This TCR beta chain was sequenced during a study of post-analysis software for immune sequencing data (dated by TCRdb to between 2014 and 2017). Describing the broader study: The recorded disease courses included relapsing-remitting, secondary progressive and progressive-relapsing multiple sclerosis, and some patients had no subtype annotation. A subset of samples was prepared in parallel using single-end sample barcoding, then pooled and co-amplified after Illumina adapter ligation. The patient repertoires were compared against fewer than twelve previously published healthy control repertoires obtained from donors aged roughly 6 to 25 years. What the authors observed across the whole study: Normalized Chao1 diversity was significantly lower in multiple sclerosis patients than controls, suggesting substantial peripheral T-cell clonal expansion. The control group was slightly older than the multiple sclerosis patient group. Direct clustering with F measure showed strong co-clustering of samples prepared in the same batch, prompting a batch-effect correction. Four or five TRBV segments, including TRBV5-6, TRBV5-1 and TRBV20-1, were significantly more frequent in patients than controls.

Concerning this clonotype: The antigen this receptor binds is unknown. No base-level quality is on record; no much larger clone is a single base apart.

There are 14 amino acids in the CDR3, from cysteine to phenylalanine inclusive. Left in the record is the CDR3 DNA by itself, 42 bases read in frame from the first base. V is reduced by 11 bases and J by 0 bases, leaving a spacing of 14 bases between them. The germline V gene sets CDR1 to MNHNS and CDR2 to SASEGT. To demonstrate the VDJtools post-analysis software, the study profiled TCR beta repertoires from the peripheral blood of around 13 young patients with multiple sclerosis. The multiple sclerosis patients were children and adolescents ranging in age from 6 to 15 years. The library was prepared using PCR. TCRdb names Illumina HiSeq 2500 as the instrument used. To reduce PCR and sequencing biases, unique molecular identifiers were incorporated into the TCR beta cDNA libraries. Approximately 500,000 cDNA molecules were obtained for every 1 to 10 million input T cells, so each molecule roughly corresponded to one T cell. The patient libraries were prepared and sequenced with the same protocol used for the earlier healthy control dataset. Within a given batch, samples were prepared together, multiplexed and sequenced on the same HiSeq lane. Processing in the source paper ran as follows. Raw barcoded reads were processed with MIGEC, discarding single-read molecular identifier groups before consensus assembly and CDR3 extraction. VDJtools was used for post-analysis of the clonotype tables, and diversity was normalized by down-sampling every dataset to the size of the smallest sample. In repertoire overlap clustering, CDR3 amino acid sequences, but not nucleotide sequences, were matched to correct batch-related cross-sample contamination. TCRdb redid the processing of the public reads, applying fastp at Q25 and MiXCR, and retained in-frame beta chains. Identical CDR3 proteins give one entry, which carries the most common genes and DNA. TCRdb's processing, not the authors' own work, is the source of the V and J calls. The sample table contains approximately 770,000 distinct CDR3 sequences; only one count was recorded for about 45% of them. 4% to 5% of the sample goes to the ten largest clones.

Here the chain combines TRBV6-1 and TRBJ2-1, with the D segment possibly TRBD1 or TRBD2, each aligning over 5 bases. The TCR originated in a girl under 18 with multiple sclerosis. Material for sequencing was blood. Here the CDR3 is given as CAGGTLSSYNEQFF. The DNA sequence is as follows: TGTGCCGGGGGAACTTTGAGCTCCTACAATGAGCAGTTCTTC.